This TCR beta chain was sequenced for a study of blood T cell repertoires in COVID-19. Overall study context: The United States, Italy and Spain supplied acute and convalescent COVID-19 samples. T cells, B-cell-depleted T cells, or PBMCs supplied cDNA or gDNA.

Authors' methods: Reference gene primer amplification yielded estimated nucleated cell counts. Method: immunoSEQ multiplex PCR; TCRdb's copy keeps in-frame clones and lacks some. V, J and clone size were drawn from that table, and D and trimming were deduced from the DNA. The sample contains approximately 90,000 clones, over 70% of which appear only once. Germline lookup yields CDR1 KGHDR and CDR2 SFDVKD. With 3 bases clipped from V and 2 bases from J, the junction kept 3 bases outside the gene matches. The CDR3 spans 15 residues. Material for sequencing was peripheral blood. This sequence joins TRBV24-1 and TRBJ1-5; 7 nucleotides agree with TRBD1. The receptor's source is a woman older than 75 with active or convalescent COVID-19. The CDR3 sequence is CATSDGTGGNQPQHF. In nucleotides, the CDR3 is TGTGCCACCAGTGATGGCACAGGGGGCAATCAGCCCCAGCATTTT.